The next 21 T cell receptor beta chains were all read from a single sample in a study of beta chain features in type 1 diabetes (dated by TCRdb to about 2018). The library was made by the immunoSEQ multiplex PCR assay. The High Capacity cDNA Reverse Transcription Kit was used to reverse transcribe all of the isolated RNA, meaning that expressed TCRB transcripts were what got sequenced. Held by TCRdb, this immuneACCESS table contains in-frame sequences only and omits some clones. Under half of the omission traces to an unresolved V gene where checked; the cause of the rest is unknown. The sample contains about 360,000 clones, around 12% of them found a single time. The ten top clones hold 0.015% to 0.02% of the sample. Sequenced sample: naive CD4+ T cells from blood. Taken with the paper, the label for cell subset or site translates to: true naive CD4+ T cells. The source of these receptors is a man between 18 and 35 years old in good health.

The chain carries TRBV6-5 and TRBJ1-2; D not certain. The V gene's germline CDR1 is MNHEY and CDR2 SVGAGI. This CDR3 contains 15 residues. V gave up 6 bases and J gave up 2 bases, with 16 bases separating them. The CDR3 is CASRPDLLQNYGYTF. CDR3 nucleotides: TGTGCCAGCAGACCCGACCTATTACAGAACTATGGCTACACCTTC.

This clone was observed a few times. This chain joins TRBV5-1 and TRBJ2-3; tentatively, D is TRBD1 (5 bases). Germline-derived CDR1 and CDR2 are SGHRS and YFSETQ. Trimming cost V 0 bases and J 4 bases, with 12 bases left between them. The CDR3 consists of 15 residues. This CDR3 is CASSLEQGRADTQYF. Written as DNA, the CDR3 is TGCGCCAGCAGCTTGGAGCAGGGTCGCGCAGATACGCAGTATTTT.

The V gene is TRBV29-1, the J gene TRBJ1-5; no reliable D call. There are 13 residues in the CDR3. The V end was cut by 3 bases, the J end by 1 base, with 7 bases between. Looked up from germline, CDR1 is SQVTM and CDR2 is ANQGSEA. The CDR3 here is CSVDGGSNQPQHF. In nucleotides, the CDR3 is TGCAGCGTTGATGGAGGGAGCAATCAGCCCCAGCATTTT.

The V call is TRBV9, the J call TRBJ1-3, with 10 bases matching TRBD1. V dropped 6 bases and J dropped 4; count of bases not matched to a gene: 10. Looked up from germline, CDR1 is SGDLS and CDR2 is YYNGEE. The CDR3 extends over 16 amino acids. The CDR3 is CASTYGTGVAGNTIYF. In DNA, the CDR3 is TGTGCCAGCACCTACGGGACAGGGGTTGCCGGAAACACCATATATTTT.

The V and J genes are TRBV7-9 and TRBJ1-5; D gene ambiguous. With 5 bases removed from V and 4 bases from J, the gap between germline ends came to 9 bases. The V gene's germline CDR1 is SEHNR and CDR2 FQNEAQ (reference sequence). CDR3 length: 13 residues. This CDR3 is CASSPPGNQPQHF. The CDR3, as DNA: TGTGCCAGCAGCCCCCCGGGTAATCAGCCCCAGCATTTT.

The DNA of the CDR3 is TGTGCCAGCAGCGTTACGGGTCGGGGTGGCGAGCAGTACTTC. Residues: CASSVTGRGGEQYF. The chain is built from TRBV2 and TRBJ2-7, with TRBD2 as a possible D gene (5 bases). Trimming removed 6 bases from V and 6 bases from J, with 18 bases in between. Germline CDR1 is SNHLY and CDR2 is FYNNEI. This CDR3 has 14 amino acids.

A few counts support this clone. This chain uses TRBV19 with TRBJ2-5; 8 bases match TRBD1. Germline V gene sequence: CDR1 LNHDA, CDR2 SQIVND (reference sequence). The V and J ends lost 5 bases and 7 bases, in that order; junction bases with no gene match: 9. CDR3 size: 14 residues. CDR3 amino acids: CASSPTGADGTQYF. Written as DNA, the CDR3 is TGTGCCAGTAGTCCGACAGGGGCGGATGGGACCCAGTACTTC.

The genes are TRBV25-1 and TRBJ1-1, with TRBD1 identical over 9 bases. Germline V lookup: CDR1 MGHDK, CDR2 SYGVNS. V was pared by 5 bases and J by 1 base, with 8 bases of the junction left unmatched. The CDR3 has 16 amino acids. The DNA for the CDR3 is TGTGCCAGCAGTATTTGGACAGGGGAGAAGAACACTGAAGCTTTCTTT. This translates into CASSIWTGEKNTEAFF.

V is TRBV2 and J is TRBJ1-5; D perhaps matches TRBD1 (5 bases). Germline-derived CDR1 and CDR2 are SNHLY and FYNNEI. Trimming took 5 bases from V and 3 from J, leaving 11 bases between them. The CDR3 runs to 14 residues. CDR3 sequence (DNA): TGTGCCAGCAGTACGCAGGGACTCAATCAGCCCCAGCATTTT. Protein product: CASSTQGLNQPQHF.

This clone was detected a few times. This chain links TRBV6-6 with TRBJ1-1; D remains ambiguous. Germline CDR1 and CDR2: MNHNY and SVGAGI (reference sequence). This CDR3 has 11 amino acids. The V gene lost 10 bases and the J gene lost 11 bases, with 17 bases spanning the gap. CDR3 in amino acids: CATSIRGDAFF. As DNA, the CDR3 is TGTGCCACCTCCATCCGGGGTGATGCTTTCTTT.

The chain carries TRBV30 and TRBJ2-7; tentative D call: TRBD1 (6 bases). This CDR3 comprises 12 residues. With 2 bases removed from V and 2 bases from J, the gap between germline ends came to 7 bases. Germline V gives CDR1 GTSNPN, CDR2 SVGIG (reference sequence). CDR3 coding DNA: TGTGCCTGGAGTACAGGGACCTACGAGCAGTACTTC. Protein product: CAWSTGTYEQYF. Variable domain in full (rest from reference TRBV30 and TRBJ2-7): SQTIHQWPATLVQPVGSPLSLECTVEGTSNPNLYWYRQAAGRGLQLLFYSVGIGQISSEVPQNLSASRPQDRQFILSSKKLLLSDSGFYLCAWSTGTYEQYFGPGTRLTVT.

This clone was seen only a few times. The rearrangement links TRBV4-3 to TRBJ1-2; TRBD1 matches 7 bases. This CDR3 is 13 amino acids long. The J segment lost 7 bases and the V segment lost 4 bases, leaving 6 bases of the junction unmatched. CDR1 and CDR2 from the germline V gene are LGHNA and YSLEER. The DNA for the CDR3 is TGCGCCAGCAGCCCCGACAGGGTAGGTGGCTACACCTTC. It codes for CASSPDRVGGYTF.

This clone was recorded a few times. The V and J genes are TRBV19 and TRBJ2-7, with D possibly TRBD1 on 6 matching bases. The V end lost 4 bases, the J end lost 7 bases, and 20 bases lay between the germline ends. The germline V gene encodes CDR1 LNHDA and CDR2 SQIVND (reference sequence). The CDR3 totals 15 residues. DNA of the CDR3: TGTGCCAGTAGTAATGGCAGGGGCCTGGCGAGGGAGCAGTACTTC. Encoded protein: CASSNGRGLAREQYF.

The chain has TRBV7-6 and TRBJ2-5; possibly TRBD1 for D (5 bases). Trimming took off 5 bases at V and 0 bases at J, with 10 bases between the two ends. Germline V gives CDR1 SGHVS, CDR2 FNYEAQ. This CDR3 spans 14 amino acids. CDR3 residues: CASSADSYQETQYF. The CDR3 DNA follows: TGTGCCAGCAGCGCCGACAGTTACCAAGAGACCCAGTACTTC.

This clone showed up just a few times. V gene TRBV7-6 combines with J gene TRBJ2-6; D possibly corresponds to TRBD2 (5 bases). The CDR3 sequence is 13 residues long. V was pared by 2 bases and J by 10 bases, with 9 bases between. Germline lookup yields CDR1 SGHVS and CDR2 FNYEAQ. This chain's CDR3 is CASSLSQRNVLTF. CDR3 bases: TGTGCCAGCAGCTTATCCCAGCGGAACGTCCTGACTTTC.

In DNA, the CDR3 is TGTGCCAGCAGGGACAGTCAATCTGGGGCCAACGTCCTGACTTTC. Translated: CASRDSQSGANVLTF. This chain links TRBV6-6 with TRBJ2-6; weak D call: TRBD1 (6 bases). V was shortened by 6 bases and J by 1 base, with 10 bases between the two germline ends. Per germline, CDR1 MNHNY and CDR2 SVGAGI (reference sequence). CDR3 length equals 15 residues.

This clone was detected only a few times. The CDR3 DNA reads as TGTGCCAGTAGTCCGGGAGGCGAGGACGAGCAGTACTTC. This encodes CASSPGGEDEQYF. The J gene is TRBJ2-7, the V gene TRBV19, with 7 bases fitting TRBD2. The CDR3 extends over 13 amino acids. The ends lost 5 bases at V and 5 bases at J; junction bases unmatched: 6. Germline CDR1 LNHDA, CDR2 SQIVND (reference sequence).

This clone was seen a handful of times. J is TRBJ2-2 and V is TRBV29-1; unclear D gene. The CDR3 sequence is 13 residues long. Trimming stripped 6 bases from V and 4 bases from J, with 12 bases between. Germline CDR1 is SQVTM and CDR2 is ANQGSEA. CDR3 in DNA: TGCAGCGTCTCACCTTCTAGCACCGGGGAGCTGTTTTTT. The encoded protein is CSVSPSSTGELFF.

This chain joins TRBV29-1 and TRBJ1-1; 10 bases are shared with TRBD1. With V trimmed by 7 bases and J by 6 bases, 8 bases remained unmatched. The CDR3 runs to 13 residues. CDR1 and CDR2 (germline): SQVTM, ANQGSEA. In DNA form, the CDR3 reads TGCAGCGCTAAATGGGACAGGGGATCTGAAGCTTTCTTT. It yields the protein CSAKWDRGSEAFF.

The chain couples TRBV25-1 to TRBJ1-2; 10 bases map to TRBD1. The CDR3 runs to 13 residues. The V gene end was trimmed by 6 bases and the J gene end by 7 bases; junction bases not matched to a gene: 5. CDR1 is MGHDK, CDR2 SYGVNS, per germline. Here the CDR3 DNA reads TGTGCCAGCAGGACAGGGGGCACGAGTGGCTACACCTTC. Translating it yields CASRTGGTSGYTF.

This chain links TRBV5-1 with TRBJ2-2; unclear D gene. Germline assignment: CDR1 SGHRS and CDR2 YFSETQ. V was clipped by 4 bases and J by 5 bases, with 12 bases between them. There are 14 residues in the CDR3. For the CDR3, the DNA is TGCGCCAGCAGCATGCGGCCGCGGACCGGGGAGCTGTTTTTT. This sequence encodes CASSMRPRTGELFF.